This T cell receptor (beta chain) was identified during a study of cytomegalovirus exposure and HLA in healthy donors. In germline, CDR1 is SGHDN, CDR2 FVKESK. The CDR3 consists of 16 residues. The J segment lost 10 bases and the V segment lost 3 bases, leaving 10 bases of the junction unmatched. The primer mix had 60 Vbeta and 13 Jbeta primers. TCRdb's copy holds only in-frame clones and misses some; the assay was immunoSEQ multiplex PCR. The table has around 130,000 clones, around 66% seen once. The chain has TRBV14 and TRBJ2-1, with 12 bases identical to TRBD2. The receptor was derived from a woman aged 60-70 years in good health and CMV-seronegative. The sequencing sample was made of PBMCs. The CDR3 DNA reads TGTGCCAGCAGCCATTGGACTAGCGGGGCCGGGGGGGAGCAGTTCTTC. Translated: CASSHWTSGAGGEQFF.